These 18 T cell receptor beta chains originate from one sample sequenced in a study of blood T cell repertoires in COVID-19. TCRdb keeps only in-frame clones here, not all; method: immunoSEQ multiplex PCR. The sample comprises roughly 110,000 clones, approximately 85% of which are singletons, and 5% to 6.5% rests with the top ten. Sequencing was performed on peripheral blood. All receptors derive from a woman between 55 and 75 years old with COVID-19, enrolled during active disease.

The V call is TRBV7-9, the J call TRBJ2-7; TRBD2 is a possible D gene (6 bases). In germline, CDR1 is SEHNR, CDR2 FQNEAQ (reference sequence). The V end lost 0 bases, the J end lost 4 bases, and 10 bases lay between the germline ends. The CDR3 is 14 amino acids. The CDR3 protein is CASSLANGGYEQYF. CDR3 nucleotides: TGTGCCAGCAGCTTAGCGAACGGGGGTTACGAGCAGTACTTC.

V is TRBV2 and J is TRBJ1-6; the D gene is possibly TRBD1 (6 bases). Trimming took 8 bases from V and 4 from J, leaving 15 bases between them. The CDR3 is made up of 15 amino acids. CDR1 and CDR2 (germline): SNHLY, FYNNEI. The CDR3 DNA reads as TGTGCCAGCCGGGCGGGGGGCGCATATAATTCACCCCTCCACTTT. Translating it yields CASRAGGAYNSPLHF.

The rearrangement links TRBV27 to TRBJ2-1; 9 positions agree with TRBD1. J gave up 4 bases and V 7 bases, and 5 bases lay outside the gene matches. CDR1 is MNHEY and CDR2 is SMNVEV in the germline V gene (reference sequence). This CDR3 comprises 14 residues. The CDR3: CASTPDRGYNEQFF. CDR3 in DNA: TGTGCCAGCACCCCGGACAGGGGTTACAATGAGCAGTTCTTC.

The chain couples TRBV7-3 to TRBJ2-1; D may be TRBD1 (6 bases). Trimming cost V 5 bases and J 9 bases, with 11 bases left between them. The germline CDR1 and CDR2 sequences are SGHTA and FQGTGA. The CDR3 is 12 residues long. CDR3 coding DNA: TGTGCCAGCAGCCCCCTAGGGGGTGAGCAGTTCTTC. Translated, it gives CASSPLGGEQFF.

V usage is TRBV6-2 or TRBV6-3 and J usage is TRBJ1-6; 7 bases align to TRBD1. The CDR3 length is 16 residues. Germline CDR1 reads MNHEY; CDR2 reads SVGEGT. V gave up 2 bases and J gave up 6 bases; unmatched junction bases: 7. CDR3 nucleotide sequence: TGTGCCAGCAGTTACCTAGGCAGGGGGAGTAATTCACCCCTCCACTTT. This codes for CASSYLGRGSNSPLHF.

The rearrangement links TRBV10-3 to TRBJ2-3; D remains unclear. V lost 5 bases and J lost 5, with 5 bases in between. CDR3 length equals 11 residues. Germline V gene lookup returns CDR1 ENHRY and CDR2 SYGVKD. The CDR3 DNA sequence: TGTGCCATCAGTTTTAGAGATACGCAGTATTTT. Residues: CAISFRDTQYF.

In DNA form, the CDR3 reads TGTGCCAGCAGTGAAGCGCACAGGGGTGGGGAGCAGTACTTC. Amino acid sequence: CASSEAHRGGEQYF. V is TRBV2 and J is TRBJ2-7, with TRBD1 matching 7 bases. CDR1 is SNHLY, CDR2 FYNNEI, per germline. This CDR3 is 14 amino acids long. Losses at the gene ends were 0 bases for V and 7 bases for J; bases not matched to a gene: 6.

The rearrangement joins TRBV29-1 to TRBJ1-2, with 8 bases identical to TRBD1. V trimming: 7 bases; J trimming: 5 bases; junction bases outside the gene matches: 9. The CDR3 loop spans 13 amino acids. Germline CDR1 is SQVTM and CDR2 is ANQGSEA. In nucleotides, the CDR3 is TGCAGCGGGGGGACAGGACCAGGGTATGGCTACACCTTC. This gives the protein CSGGTGPGYGYTF.

The rearrangement uses TRBV29-1 and TRBJ1-2; D is uncertain. The CDR3 has 14 amino acids. Germline-derived CDR1 and CDR2 are SQVTM and ANQGSEA. V lost 0 bases to trimming and J lost 7 bases, with 15 bases between them. CDR3 sequence: CSVEDEREESGYTF. CDR3 bases: TGCAGCGTTGAAGACGAGCGCGAGGAAAGTGGCTACACCTTC.

V gene TRBV7-6 combines with J gene TRBJ2-7; TRBD1 is a possible D gene (5 bases). Germline-derived CDR1 and CDR2 are SGHVS and FNYEAQ. This CDR3 contains 12 residues. Trimming left V 5 bases short and J 10 bases short, with 15 bases between. The CDR3: CASSPKTGVQYF. In DNA, the CDR3 is TGTGCCAGCAGCCCAAAAACAGGCGTCCAGTACTTC. Based on the CDR3 plus reference TRBV7-6 and TRBJ2-7, the full variable domain is GAGVSQSPRYKVTKRGQDVALRCDPISGHVSLYWYRQALGQGPEFLTYFNYEAQQDKSGLPNDRFSAERPEGSISTLTIQRTEQRDSAMYRCASSPKTGVQYFGPGTRLTVT.

The chain is built from TRBV20-1 and TRBJ1-3; D is possibly TRBD1 (5 bases). Germline V CDR1 and CDR2: DFQATT, SNEGSKA (reference sequence). The CDR3 covers 11 residues. V lost 5 bases to trimming and J lost 4 bases, with 6 bases between them. CDR3 nucleotides: TGCAGTGCTGGGGGGGGAAACACCATATATTTT. As protein: CSAGGGNTIYF.

This chain links TRBV19 with TRBJ1-5; D is uncertain. The CDR3 contains 14 residues. From germline, CDR1 is LNHDA and CDR2 SQIVND (reference sequence). The V and J ends lost 6 bases and 5 bases respectively, with 14 bases between them. CDR3 sequence (DNA): TGTGCCAGTAGCAGAGACGGAGGATATCAGCCCCAGCATTTT. Translating gives CASSRDGGYQPQHF. Looking up the rest from reference TRBV19 and TRBJ1-5 gives the full variable domain: DGGITQSPKYLFRKEGQNVTLSCEQNLNHDAMYWYRQDPGQGLRLIYYSQIVNDFQKGDIAEGYSVSREKKESFPLTVTSAQKNPTAFYLCASSRDGGYQPQHFGDGTRLSIL.

The chain employs TRBV7-3 and TRBJ2-2, with TRBD1 identical over 7 bases. Per germline, CDR1 SGHTA and CDR2 FQGTGA. The CDR3 loop spans 16 amino acids. V lost 6 bases and J lost 0; bases outside the gene matches: 7. This CDR3 reads CASRPSGTANTGELFF. The CDR3 DNA sequence: TGTGCCAGCAGACCCTCCGGGACAGCGAACACCGGGGAGCTGTTTTTT.

The genes are TRBV10-3 and TRBJ2-7, with 9 bases aligning to TRBD2. The V gene's germline CDR1 is ENHRY and CDR2 SYGVKD. CDR3 length: 17 amino acids. The V segment lost 2 bases and the J segment 0 bases; nucleotides outside the gene matches: 8. CDR3 residues: CAISEDRGLANSYEQYF. The CDR3 nucleotides are TGTGCCATCAGTGAGGACCGGGGACTAGCCAACTCCTACGAGCAGTACTTC.

V and J are TRBV10-2 and TRBJ2-5, with 10 bases fitting TRBD2. The length of the CDR3 is 15 residues. V shed 1 base, J shed 5 bases, and the junction held 4 bases outside the gene matches. The germline gives CDR1 WSHSY, CDR2 SAAADI. CDR3 sequence: CASSEFGLAAETQYF. CDR3 coding DNA: TGCGCCAGCAGTGAGTTCGGACTAGCGGCGGAGACCCAGTACTTC.

This CDR3 is CASSLGQGDEQYF. The CDR3 DNA sequence: TGTGCCAGCAGCTTGGGACAGGGGGACGAGCAGTACTTC. The V call is TRBV7-3, the J call TRBJ2-7, with TRBD1 matching over 11 bases. CDR1 is SGHTA, CDR2 FQGTGA, per germline. Trimming cost V 3 bases and J 5 bases; bases outside gene matches: 0. This CDR3 region has 13 residues.

The chain recombines TRBV19 with TRBJ2-3; the match to TRBD2 covers 7 bases. The germline V gene encodes CDR1 LNHDA and CDR2 SQIVND (reference sequence). The CDR3 is 15 amino acids. The ends lost 5 bases at V and 3 bases at J; junction bases unmatched: 8. The CDR3 is CASSLIGLGTDTQYF. As DNA, the CDR3 is TGTGCCAGTAGTCTGATCGGACTAGGGACAGATACGCAGTATTTT.

The V call is TRBV6-6, the J call TRBJ2-1; perhaps TRBD2 as D (6 bases). This CDR3 comprises 14 residues. From germline, CDR1 is MNHNY and CDR2 SVGAGI (reference sequence). Trimming shortened V by 0 bases and J by 9 bases, and 12 bases separated the two germline ends. Here the CDR3 reads CASSYSWRDPEQFF. In nucleotides, the CDR3 is TGTGCCAGCAGTTACTCGTGGAGGGATCCTGAGCAGTTCTTC.